This TCR beta chain is drawn from a study of blood T cell repertoires in COVID-19. The assay was immunoSEQ multiplex PCR, and TCRdb's table has in-frame clones only and misses some. The top ten clones hold approximately 1.1% of a sample with 180,000 or so clones, about 85% of them seen once. The CDR3 totals 14 residues. Unmatched junction bases numbered 2, after V lost 4 bases and J lost 2 bases. Germline CDR1 is MNHNS and CDR2 is SASEGT. The chain joins TRBV6-1 to TRBJ2-5; 9 bases map to TRBD2. The sequenced sample consisted of peripheral blood. The clonotype comes from a man aged 55 to 70 who had recovered from COVID-19. Written as DNA, the CDR3 is TGTGCCAGCAGTGGAGCGGGGGGACAAGAGACCCAGTACTTC. Encoded protein: CASSGAGGQETQYF.